This T cell receptor beta chain was observed in a study of T cell repertoires in cytomegalovirus infection. Across the study: The public TCR beta signatures pointed to both CMV infection and matching HLA type.

TCRdb fed the reads into MiXCR, producing one record per CDR3 protein. This sample yields hundreds of thousands of distinct CDR3 sequences, of which roughly a sixth are seen a single time; approximately 12% belongs to the top ten. The CDR3 totals 15 residues. Between the trimmed V and J ends, which lost 0 bases and 3 bases, there was a span of 12 bases. The V gene's germline CDR1 is SGHAT and CDR2 FQNNGV. Study results and caveats: Public TCR beta family frequency separated CMV-and-HLA carriers, including in an independent cohort. CMV-specific HLA-C-restricted TCR beta clonotypes dominated the ex vivo response.

Comments on this clonotype: Antigen: not known.

Source material: PBMCs. The chain has TRBV11-2 and TRBJ2-7; maybe TRBD1 (5 bases). The clonotype was recovered from a human donor in good health (CMV status not recorded). Some clones in this sample may be carry-over from other donors' samples. In DNA, the CDR3 is TGTGCCAGCAGCTTAGATCGACAGTCCATCTACGAGCAGTACTTC. This codes for CASSLDRQSIYEQYF.